This T cell receptor beta chain was recovered during a study of human T cells and chemical hapten exposure. The time point denotes: patch test 2, 6 weeks after DPC sensitization. The treatment: therapeutic diphenylcyclopropenone sensitization with weekly scalp DPC. TCRdb itself ran the RACE reads through MiXCR, one entry per CDR3 protein. Here the sample spans 85,000 to 95,000 distinct CDR3 sequences, approximately 11% being singletons. Worth noting for this clonotype: Its cognate antigen is unknown.

Findings and caveats of the study: With regard to DPC sensitization, TCRs above 1 in 1000 frequency did not change.

The germline CDR1 and CDR2 sequences are SGHTA and FQGNSA. The ends were cut back, 5 bases at V and 7 bases at J, with 18 bases in the middle. The CDR3 consists of 15 residues. This receptor was identified in a man aged 35 to 55 with alopecia areata. Some clones in this sample may be carry-over from other donors' samples. Sequencing used whole blood, obtained in connection with sensitization to the hapten diphenylcyclopropenone (DPC). The chain has TRBV7-2 and TRBJ2-4; tentatively, D is TRBD2 (5 bases). CDR3 loop: CASSPALVPGNIQYF. As DNA, the CDR3 is TGTGCCAGCAGCCCTGCTCTGGTCCCGGGGAACATTCAGTACTTC. Combining the CDR3 with reference TRBV7-2 and TRBJ2-4 gives the whole variable domain GAGVSQSPSNKVTEKGKDVELRCDPISGHTALYWYRQSLGQGLEFLIYFQGNSAPDKSGLPSDRFSAERTGGSVSTLTIQRTQQEDSAVYLCASSPALVPGNIQYFGAGTRLSVL.